This T cell receptor (beta chain) came from a study of cytomegalovirus exposure and HLA in healthy donors. It was with 60 Vbeta and 13 Jbeta primers that the PCR ran. Sequencing was performed with immunoSEQ multiplex PCR; in TCRdb, only in-frame clones are kept and a portion is missing. The top ten clones hold approximately 1.8% of a sample with around 130,000 clones, about 80% of them seen once. CDR1 SGHRS and CDR2 YFSETQ come from the germline V gene. V dropped 0 bases and J dropped 4 bases, with 10 bases sitting between them. The CDR3 has 14 amino acids. The sequence was collected from a woman aged 45-60 years in good health and CMV-seronegative. This rearrangement joins TRBV5-1 to TRBJ1-2; D might be TRBD1 (6 bases). Sequences were obtained from PBMCs. The CDR3 sequence: CASSLAGEGYGYTF. CDR3 DNA sequence: TGCGCCAGCAGCTTGGCAGGGGAGGGCTATGGCTACACCTTC. Based on the CDR3 plus reference TRBV5-1 and TRBJ1-2, the full variable domain is KAGVTQTPRYLIKTRGQQVTLSCSPISGHRSVSWYQQTPGQGLQFLFEYFSETQRNKGNFPGRFSGRQFSNSRSEMNVSTLELGDSALYLCASSLAGEGYGYTFGSGTRLTVV.